The next 2 T cell receptor beta chains were all read from a single sample in a study of blood T cell repertoires in COVID-19. Generated by immunoSEQ multiplex PCR, the TCRdb table keeps only in-frame clones and is missing some. The repertoire holds fewer than 600,000 clones, approximately 90% seen once, with 1.5% to 2% in the top ten. The sequenced sample consisted of PBMCs or T cells enriched from blood (not recorded which). Source of these receptors: a woman in her thirties or forties who had recovered from COVID-19.

This chain uses TRBV3-1 (or the pseudogene TRBV3-2) with TRBJ2-7; TRBD2 aligns across 7 bases. With V trimmed by 0 bases and J by 5 bases, 16 bases remained unmatched. The CDR3 extends over 18 amino acids. CDR1 and CDR2 from the germline V gene are LGHDT and YNNKEL (reference sequence). The CDR3 nucleotides read TGTGCCAGCAGCCAAGAGGTCCGGACGGGAGGAGGACTCGACGAGCAGTACTTC. As protein: CASSQEVRTGGGLDEQYF.

The chain recombines TRBV11-3 with TRBJ2-1; D unresolved. This CDR3 has 13 amino acids. Germline values: CDR1 SGHNT, CDR2 YENEEA. The germline V and J ends were trimmed by 5 bases and 6 bases, with 11 bases remaining between them. CDR3 in amino acids: CASSQAISNEQFF. The CDR3 DNA reads as TGTGCCAGCAGCCAGGCCATCTCCAATGAGCAGTTCTTC.